This T cell receptor (beta chain) was sequenced during a study of shared clonotypes between healthy human individuals (TCRdb year 2020). About the study as a whole: A couple of women and three men aged 18 to 49 years were included in the cohort. The study deeply sequenced blood TCR repertoires of about 5 healthy adults to estimate repertoire size and the extent of clonotype sharing between individuals. To increase sequencing depth and limit assay-specific biases, TCR repertoire library preparation and sequencing were carried out by different laboratories using diverse techniques. Between about 0.8 and 9 billion PBMCs per donor were obtained by leukapheresis. What the work shows at the level of the full study, not this receptor alone: Pairwise subsampling led to the expectation that sequencing depth would affect the degree of clonotype sharing among donors. The small number of donors limited the genetic and exposure-history diversity represented. Sampling was limited to blood, and TCR repertoires in tissue likely differ from TCR repertoires in blood.

CDR1 and CDR2, per the germline V gene (reference sequence), are SEHNR and FQNEAQ. V lost 3 bases and J lost 14 bases, and the count of bases not matched to a germline gene is 6. The CDR3 measures 14 amino acids from cysteine to phenylalanine. The only DNA kept is the CDR3, 42 bases in frame from the first base. Using the deep immunoSEQ assay, TCR CDR3 regions were amplified from genomic DNA by multiplex PCR. Extracted genomic DNA from each cell subset was distributed evenly across all wells of several immunoSEQ 96-well plates, and each plate was treated as a replicate. For unsorted PBMC, each replicate PCR was loaded with approximately 330 ng genomic DNA, equivalent to tens of thousands of T cell genomes. Genomic DNA from unsorted PBMC was sequenced over ten immunoSEQ deep assay plates. Purified libraries were measured with a Qubit 3.0 fluorometer, size-checked on a Bioanalyzer 2100, and measured again with the KAPA Library Quantification kit. Each immunoSEQ 96-well plate was sequenced on its own single-read 150-cycle Illumina NextSeq 550 flow cell. As for the original processing: The immunoSEQ output contained only junctional sequences without quality scores, so filtering could not match that applied to full-length reads. Sequences were annotated with PyIR, a Python wrapper for IgBLAST v1.9, using IMGT germline references to assign V/J genes and CDR3. Any read was removed if the V/J assignment was weak (E-value above 1e-6), the CDR3 was missing, or the read contained stop codons, out-of-frame junctions, or ambiguous translated residues. V3J clonotypes were defined by identical inferred V gene, J gene, and CDR3 amino acid sequence. The percentage overlap between two repertoires was calculated by dividing the number of shared unique clonotypes by the size of the smaller repertoire. RTK rarefaction, the Chao1 estimator, and Recon v2.1 estimates of unobserved clonotypes were used to assess repertoire richness. Drawn from immuneACCESS, this table holds only the in-frame rearrangements with V and J called that TCRdb kept. Clones are partly lost; checked studies trace under half to an unresolved V gene and leave the rest unexplained. The V and J calls and clone size were taken over from that table, and D and trimming were inferred from the DNA. The sample yields approximately 470,000 clones; about 85% were counted once. The ten most abundant clones make up roughly 13% of the sample.

About this clone itself: Which antigen it targets is not known. No per-base quality is available; no much larger clone lies one base away.

Donors were healthy HIV-negative adults with no recently reported acute infections or vaccinations. Only Caucasian adults living in Nashville, Tennessee, USA were represented among the donors. For unsorted samples, tens of millions of PBMCs were counted and genomic DNA was extracted with the QIAamp DNA Blood Mini kit. Blood was collected by leukapheresis, and PBMCs were isolated by Ficoll-Histopaque density gradient centrifugation and then cryopreserved in liquid nitrogen vapor phase. This sequence originates from a woman aged 40 to 55 in good health. Some clones in this sample may be carry-over from other donors' samples. The V gene is TRBV7-9 and the J gene is TRBJ2-1; TRBD2 lines up with 14 middle nucleotides. Sequencing was done on a sample of PBMCs. The CDR3 protein is CASSFGLAGGSEFF. The sequenced DNA is TGTGCCAGCAGCTTCGGACTAGCGGGAGGTTCTGAGTTCTTC.